The present TCR beta chain was sequenced within a study of blood T cell repertoires in COVID-19. V was shortened by 3 bases and J by 6 bases, with 15 bases between the two germline ends. The CDR3 is 15 residues long. Germline V CDR1 and CDR2: MDHEN, SYDVKM. Authors' data handling: Using reference gene primer amplification, nucleated cell counts were estimated. This table comes from immunoSEQ multiplex PCR, and its TCRdb copy is limited to in-frame clones, with some not included. The V and J calls and clone size are taken from that table; D and trimming were inferred from the DNA. Among 300,000 to 500,000 clones listed, roughly 90% were seen once. Each participant's cohort was designated according to participant-reported clinical history.

Material for sequencing was PBMCs or T cells enriched from blood (not recorded which). This clonotype was sampled from a woman in her 30s with acute COVID-19. The chain couples TRBV28 to TRBJ2-1; perhaps TRBD2 as D (7 bases). Here the CDR3 reads CASSFPRGARNEQFF. The CDR3 nucleotides are TGTGCCAGCAGTTTCCCACGGGGGGCCCGCAATGAGCAGTTCTTC.